The 27 T cell receptor beta chains reported below all come from one sample, sequenced in a study of blood T cell repertoires in COVID-19. Only in-frame clones appear in the TCRdb table, and some are missing; sequencing was by immunoSEQ multiplex PCR. The table includes around 140,000 clones, roughly 83% detected once. Sequencing was done on a sample of peripheral blood. The origin of the receptors is an elderly woman with acute or convalescent COVID-19.

The V call is TRBV19, the J call TRBJ1-5; TRBD1 matches 9 bases. This CDR3 spans 18 amino acids. Germline CDR1 and CDR2: LNHDA and SQIVND (reference sequence). J gave up 6 bases and V 2 bases, and 14 bases lay outside the gene matches. CDR3 nucleotide sequence: TGTGCCAGTAGTATATGGGTCTTAGACAGGGGGACCAGTCAGCCCCAGCATTTT. Protein product: CASSIWVLDRGTSQPQHF.

J is TRBJ1-5 and V is TRBV5-8; TRBD1 matches 7 bases. The CDR3 is 16 amino acids. After removal of 3 bases from V and 2 bases from J, the junction contained 8 bases not matched to a gene. Germline CDR1 is SGHTS and CDR2 is YDEGEE. DNA for the CDR3: TGTGCCAGCAGCTCCATGACAGGGATGGGCAATCAGCCCCAGCATTTT. It encodes CASSSMTGMGNQPQHF.

The table lists this clone with a count of one. V is TRBV5-4 and J is TRBJ1-3, with TRBD1 identical over 8 bases. Germline loops: CDR1 SGHNT, CDR2 YYREEE (reference sequence). The CDR3 sequence is 16 residues long. The trim removed 4 bases at V and 2 bases at J, leaving 8 bases unmatched. The CDR3 here is CASSPGQGLAGNTIYF. CDR3 nucleotides: TGTGCCAGCAGCCCCGGACAGGGACTCGCTGGAAACACCATATATTTT.

As DNA, the CDR3 is TGCGCCAGCAGCCAAGTTCGGGGCAGGGAGGGCTATGGCTACACCTTC. Its translation is CASSQVRGREGYGYTF. The rearrangement uses TRBV4-3 and TRBJ1-2, with a tentative D call TRBD1 (5 bases). Trimming removed 1 base from V and 4 bases from J, with 16 bases in between. The germline V gene encodes CDR1 LGHNA and CDR2 YSLEER. The CDR3 has 16 residues.

The chain links TRBV11-2 to TRBJ2-6, with TRBD2 matching 9 bases. CDR1 SGHAT and CDR2 FQNNGV come from the germline V gene. The CDR3 consists of 18 residues. Trimming removed 3 bases from V and 0 bases from J; junction bases left unmatched: 6. The CDR3 nucleotides read TGTGCCAGCAGCTTTAGTCTAGCGGGGACCTCTGGGGCCAACGTCCTGACTTTC. Protein sequence: CASSFSLAGTSGANVLTF.

The J gene is TRBJ1-5, the V gene TRBV2; maybe TRBD1 (6 bases). V was trimmed by 6 bases and J by 0 bases, leaving 9 bases between them. The CDR3 sequence is 14 residues long. The germline V gene has CDR1 SNHLY and CDR2 FYNNEI. DNA of the CDR3: TGTGCCAGCAGAGGACAGTATAGCAATCAGCCCCAGCATTTT. Its translation: CASRGQYSNQPQHF.

V is TRBV3-1 (or the pseudogene TRBV3-2) and J is TRBJ2-7, with D tentatively TRBD2 (6 bases). CDR1 and CDR2 (germline): LGHDT, YNNKEL (reference sequence). The CDR3 is 16 amino acids. V lost 0 bases and J 7 bases, leaving 19 bases between the germline ends. CDR3 coding DNA: TGTGCCAGCAGCCAAGACCCCTTAGCGGTGGGGGGAGAGCAGTACTTC. Protein: CASSQDPLAVGGEQYF.

The chain is built from TRBV6-6 and TRBJ2-4; TRBD1 matches at 10 bases. CDR1 is MNHNY and CDR2 is SVGAGI in the germline V gene (reference sequence). With 2 bases clipped from V and 7 bases from J, the junction kept 5 bases outside the gene matches. This CDR3 region has 15 residues. CDR3 residues: CASSYPDRGRNIQYF. CDR3 DNA: TGTGCCAGCAGTTACCCGGACAGGGGGAGGAACATTCAGTACTTC.

The rearrangement links TRBV5-1 to TRBJ2-2, with 7 bases matching TRBD1. CDR1 SGHRS and CDR2 YFSETQ come from the germline V gene. After removal of 4 bases from V and 0 bases from J, the junction contained 3 bases not matched to a gene. The CDR3 contains 15 residues. Written as DNA, the CDR3 is TGCGCCAGCAGCCGGGACAGATCGAACACCGGGGAGCTGTTTTTT. Its protein product is CASSRDRSNTGELFF.

The gene calls are TRBV13 and TRBJ2-1, with 10 nucleotides matching TRBD2. This CDR3 contains 14 residues. Trimming cost V 5 bases and J 13 bases; bases outside gene matches: 11. Looked up from germline, CDR1 is PRHDT and CDR2 is FYEKMQ (reference sequence). The CDR3: CASSRTTSGVSQFF. As DNA, the CDR3 is TGTGCCAGCAGCCGAACTACTAGCGGGGTGTCCCAGTTCTTC.

The V gene is TRBV9, the J gene TRBJ2-2; D ambiguous. The CDR3 runs to 14 residues. Germline CDR1 reads SGDLS; CDR2 reads YYNGEE. V was clipped by 0 bases and J by 1 base, with 4 bases between them. The CDR3 protein is CASSVVLNTGELFF. CDR3 nucleotide sequence: TGTGCCAGCAGCGTAGTCCTGAACACCGGGGAGCTGTTTTTT. The full variable domain, in which reference TRBV9 and TRBJ2-2 provide the parts outside the CDR3, is DSGVTQTPKHLITATGQRVTLRCSPRSGDLSVYWYQQSLDQGLQFLIQYYNGEERAKGNILERFSAQQFPDLHSELNLSSLELGDSALYFCASSVVLNTGELFFGEGSRLTVL.

This chain links TRBV19 with TRBJ1-4; D might be TRBD1 (6 bases). V lost 6 bases, J lost 5 bases, and 13 bases lay in between. Germline CDR1 reads LNHDA; CDR2 reads SQIVND (reference sequence). CDR3 length equals 14 residues. CDR3 loop: CASRPQGRNEKLFF. The CDR3 nucleotides are TGTGCCAGTAGGCCACAGGGTCGGAATGAAAAACTGTTTTTT.

This clone was seen once. This chain connects TRBV20-1 to TRBJ1-1; no firm D call. Trimming cost V 6 bases and J 3 bases, with 8 bases left between them. Per the germline V gene, CDR1 is DFQATT and CDR2 is SNEGSKA (reference sequence). This CDR3 is built from 11 residues. The CDR3 reads CSARVYTEAFF. CDR3 sequence (DNA): TGCAGTGCGAGGGTTTACACTGAAGCTTTCTTT.

The chain combines TRBV2 with TRBJ1-4, with 10 nucleotides matching TRBD1. CDR1 and CDR2 from the germline V gene are SNHLY and FYNNEI. J was trimmed by 6 bases and V by 5 bases; bases with no gene match: 3. The CDR3 covers 14 residues. The DNA for the CDR3 is TGTGCCAGCAGTAGGGACAGGGGATATGAAAAACTGTTTTTT. It yields the protein CASSRDRGYEKLFF.

The chain combines TRBV11-2 with TRBJ2-3; no reliable D call. V lost 1 base and J lost 0, with 17 bases in between. Germline CDR1 is SGHAT and CDR2 is FQNNGV. This CDR3 is 18 amino acids long. In DNA form, the CDR3 reads TGTGCCAGCAGCTTAGGATTTATTGAGAACCCAAGCACAGATACGCAGTATTTT. Translating it yields CASSLGFIENPSTDTQYF.

This chain connects TRBV11-2 to TRBJ1-1; perhaps TRBD1 as D (5 bases). Germline V gene lookup returns CDR1 SGHAT and CDR2 FQNNGV. This CDR3 region has 13 residues. V was cut by 3 bases and J by 10 bases, with 15 bases left in between. CDR3 coding DNA: TGTGCCAGCAGCTTGGGTGCGGACACCCCAGCTTTCTTT. This codes for CASSLGADTPAFF.

The CDR3 loop is CASSLGQGANQPQHF. The DNA of the CDR3 is TGTGCCAGCAGCCTCGGACAGGGGGCAAATCAGCCCCAGCATTTT. The genes are TRBV6-5 and TRBJ1-5, with 11 bases fitting TRBD1. The germline CDR1 and CDR2 sequences are MNHEY and SVGAGI. The J segment lost 4 bases and the V segment lost 6 bases, leaving 5 bases of the junction unmatched. This CDR3 has 15 amino acids.

The genes are TRBV23-1 and TRBJ2-7; 10 positions agree with TRBD1. TRBV23-1 is an open reading frame whose function is uncertain. V was clipped by 6 bases and J by 1 base; unmatched bases: 9. CDR3 length: 16 amino acids. CDR3: CASSAGQGSNSYEQYF. The CDR3 DNA reads TGCGCCAGCAGCGCGGGACAGGGGAGTAATTCCTACGAGCAGTACTTC.

This clone appeared once. The CDR3 bases are TGCGCCAGCAGCTTGTTTGGACTAGCGGGTCTCACAGATACGCAGTATTTT. Protein product: CASSLFGLAGLTDTQYF. The rearrangement uses TRBV5-1 and TRBJ2-3; 11 bases agree with TRBD2. CDR1 and CDR2 from the germline V gene are SGHRS and YFSETQ. The CDR3 consists of 17 residues. Unmatched junction bases numbered 6, after V lost 1 base and J lost 2 bases.

V is TRBV5-1 and J is TRBJ2-2, with TRBD2 matching over 10 bases. V trimming: 0 bases; J trimming: 0 bases; junction bases outside the gene matches: 5. Germline lookup yields CDR1 SGHRS and CDR2 YFSETQ. This CDR3 is built from 18 residues. The CDR3, as DNA: TGCGCCAGCAGCTTGGCCCTAGCGGGGGCCTCGAACACCGGGGAGCTGTTTTTT. Protein sequence: CASSLALAGASNTGELFF.

The chain employs TRBV29-1 and TRBJ2-7; 7 bases agree with TRBD1. Looked up from germline, CDR1 is SQVTM and CDR2 is ANQGSEA. This CDR3 has 12 amino acids. The V gene end was trimmed by 4 bases and the J gene end by 6 bases; junction bases not matched to a gene: 6. Here the CDR3 DNA reads TGCAGCGTTGGGGCAGGGGGAAGCGAGCAGTACTTC. Its protein is CSVGAGGSEQYF.

The gene calls are TRBV4-3 and TRBJ2-1; TRBD2 matches at 11 bases. This CDR3 is 19 amino acids long. Per the germline V gene, CDR1 is LGHNA and CDR2 is YSLEER. After removal of 3 bases from V and 0 bases from J, the junction contained 10 bases not matched to a gene. The DNA of the CDR3 is TGCGCCAGCAGCCAGGGGACTAGCGGCTTCTCAAGCTCCTACAATGAGCAGTTCTTC. Residues: CASSQGTSGFSSSYNEQFF.

The chain links TRBV12-1 to TRBJ2-2; TRBD2, the table's D call, lacks a check against the DNA. TRBV12-1 is classified as a pseudogene. CDR3 size: 15 residues. The CDR3 here is CASTPSGEGTGELFF. The CDR3 DNA sequence: TGTGCCAGCACCCCAAGCGGGGAGGGAACCGGGGAGCTGTTTTTT.

Points on this clone: Germline and junction disagree at one end, which may indicate a read error. The V and J genes are TRBV20-1 and TRBJ1-1; weak D call: TRBD1 (5 bases). The CDR3 spans 10 residues. The germline gives CDR1 DFQATT, CDR2 SNEGSKA (reference sequence). The CDR3 loop reads CSASGTRRPF. Here the CDR3 DNA reads TGCAGTGCTAGTGGGACTAGGCGGCCTTTT.

V usage is TRBV4-3 and J usage is TRBJ1-2, with a weak D call TRBD1 (5 bases). From germline, CDR1 is LGHNA and CDR2 YSLEER. This CDR3 is built from 13 residues. Trimming took 0 bases from V and 10 from J, leaving 12 bases between them. The CDR3 nucleotides read TGCGCCAGCAGCCAAGATTTGGGGACTTTCTACACCTTC. Protein product: CASSQDLGTFYTF.

This chain links TRBV6-5 with TRBJ1-1; D may be TRBD1 (5 bases). Germline V gives CDR1 MNHEY, CDR2 SVGAGI. The CDR3 is 13 amino acids. Trimming took 3 bases from V and 4 from J, leaving 9 bases between them. The CDR3 region has the DNA TGTGCCAGCAGTTATGCAGGGTTCACTGAAGCTTTCTTT. Encoded protein: CASSYAGFTEAFF.

The CDR3 DNA reads as TGTGCCAGCAGTTACGCGGGATCGGGTGGTTCACCCCTCCACTTT. Translation: CASSYAGSGGSPLHF. The V and J genes are TRBV6-6 and TRBJ1-6, with D hard to call. The ends were cut back, 2 bases at V and 9 bases at J, with 14 bases in the middle. The CDR3 contains 15 residues. CDR1 MNHNY and CDR2 SVGAGI come from the germline V gene (reference sequence).